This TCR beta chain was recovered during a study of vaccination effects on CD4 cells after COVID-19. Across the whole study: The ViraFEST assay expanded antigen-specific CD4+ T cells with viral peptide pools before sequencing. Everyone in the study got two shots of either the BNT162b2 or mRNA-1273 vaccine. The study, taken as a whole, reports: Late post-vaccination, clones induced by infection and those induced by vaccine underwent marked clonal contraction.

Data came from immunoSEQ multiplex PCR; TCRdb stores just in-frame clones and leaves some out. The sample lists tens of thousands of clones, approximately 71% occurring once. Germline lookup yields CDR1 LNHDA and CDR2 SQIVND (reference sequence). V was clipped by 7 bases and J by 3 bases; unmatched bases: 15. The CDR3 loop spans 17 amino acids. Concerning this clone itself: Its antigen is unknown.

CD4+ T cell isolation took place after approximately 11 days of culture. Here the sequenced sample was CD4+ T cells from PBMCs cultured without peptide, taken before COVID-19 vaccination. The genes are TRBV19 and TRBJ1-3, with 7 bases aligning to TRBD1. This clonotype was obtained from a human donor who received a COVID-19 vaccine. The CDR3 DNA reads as TGTGCCAGTACCCACCCGCGGCGCAGGGGGAATGGAAACACCATATATTTT. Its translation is CASTHPRRRGNGNTIYF.